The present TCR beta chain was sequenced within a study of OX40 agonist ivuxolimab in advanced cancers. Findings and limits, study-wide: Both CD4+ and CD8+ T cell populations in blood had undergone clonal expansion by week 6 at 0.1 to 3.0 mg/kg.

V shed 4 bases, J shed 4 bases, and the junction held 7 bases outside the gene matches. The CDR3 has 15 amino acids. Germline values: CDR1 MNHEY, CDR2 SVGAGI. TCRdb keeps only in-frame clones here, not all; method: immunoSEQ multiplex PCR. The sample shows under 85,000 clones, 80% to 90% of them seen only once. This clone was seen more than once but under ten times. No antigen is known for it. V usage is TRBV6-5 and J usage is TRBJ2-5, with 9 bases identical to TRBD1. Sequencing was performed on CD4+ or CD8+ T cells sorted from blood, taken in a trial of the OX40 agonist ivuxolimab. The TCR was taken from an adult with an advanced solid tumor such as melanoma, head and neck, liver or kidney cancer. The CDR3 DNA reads TGTGCCAGCAGTTCTATGACAGGGGGGGGAGAGACCCAGTACTTC. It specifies CASSSMTGGGETQYF.